These T cell receptor beta chains were read from a single sample in a study of T-cell memory formation after mild COVID-19. TCRdb fed the 5' RACE reads into MiXCR, producing one record per CDR3 protein. The data contain approximately 210,000 distinct CDR3 sequences, around 30% of them seen just once; the ten biggest clones take up 11%. The specimen was PBMCs or a T cell subset sorted from them (not recorded which). These receptor sequences come from an adult woman who had mild COVID-19 (a few samples of this study predate the infection). Cell type and time point are not known. Each CDR3 is given with its conserved first and last residue. Each record gives: J gene, clone size, V gene, D gene, CDR3 protein, CDR3 DNA. A D gene is named only where the DNA matches it firmly. Only some rows state a clone size, as once, few, many or a class for expanded clones.

j_gene: TRBJ1-1
abundance: -
v_gene: TRBV6-5
d_gene: -
CDR3aa: CASSYVPGEAFF
CDR3nt: TGTGCCAGCAGTTACGTGCCAGGTGAAGCTTTCTTT

j_gene: TRBJ2-4
abundance: once
v_gene: TRBV11-3
d_gene: TRBD2
CDR3aa: CASSPRLAGVGRDIQYF
CDR3nt: TGTGCCAGCAGCCCCCGACTAGCGGGAGTAGGTAGGGACATTCAGTACTTC

j_gene: TRBJ2-3
abundance: -
v_gene: TRBV7-8
d_gene: -
CDR3aa: CASSSPGTGPLPYTDTQYF
CDR3nt: TGTGCCAGCAGCTCTCCCGGGACGGGCCCGCTACCTTACACAGATACGCAGTATTTT

j_gene: TRBJ1-6
abundance: -
v_gene: TRBV25-1
d_gene: -
CDR3aa: CASSPGYSPLHF
CDR3nt: TGTGCCAGCTCCCCCGGCTATTCACCCCTCCACTTT

j_gene: TRBJ2-5
abundance: many
v_gene: TRBV5-1
d_gene: TRBD2
CDR3aa: CASSHWTSGVQETQYF
CDR3nt: TGCGCCAGCAGCCATTGGACTAGCGGGGTACAAGAGACCCAGTACTTC

j_gene: TRBJ2-2
abundance: -
v_gene: TRBV6-2/TRBV6-3
d_gene: -
CDR3aa: CASERGGRSGELFF
CDR3nt: TGTGCCAGCGAGCGAGGGGGTCGGTCCGGGGAGCTGTTTTTT

j_gene: TRBJ2-2
abundance: -
v_gene: TRBV14
d_gene: -
CDR3aa: CASSQEWGPRELFF
CDR3nt: TGTGCCAGCAGCCAAGAATGGGGGCCACGGGAGCTGTTTTTT

j_gene: TRBJ2-7
abundance: -
v_gene: TRBV5-5
d_gene: TRBD1
CDR3aa: CASHPGQEIYEQYF
CDR3nt: TGTGCCTCGCACCCCGGACAGGAAATCTACGAGCAGTACTTC

j_gene: TRBJ2-2
abundance: -
v_gene: TRBV7-2
d_gene: TRBD1
CDR3aa: CASSLASGTGDPDTGELFF
CDR3nt: TGTGCCAGCAGCTTAGCGTCAGGGACAGGGGATCCCGACACCGGGGAGCTGTTTTTT

j_gene: TRBJ1-1
abundance: -
v_gene: TRBV7-7
d_gene: TRBD1
CDR3aa: CASSLEGQGAGWAFF
CDR3nt: TGTGCCAGCAGCTTAGAAGGCCAGGGGGCAGGTTGGGCTTTCTTT

j_gene: TRBJ2-7
abundance: once
v_gene: TRBV5-1
d_gene: TRBD1
CDR3aa: CASSYADRGYEQYF
CDR3nt: TGCGCCAGCAGCTACGCAGACAGGGGCTACGAGCAGTACTTC

j_gene: TRBJ1-2
abundance: few
v_gene: TRBV9
d_gene: TRBD1
CDR3aa: CASSVVTGERGYTF
CDR3nt: TGTGCCAGCAGCGTAGTAACAGGGGAACGTGGCTACACCTTC

j_gene: TRBJ2-5
abundance: -
v_gene: TRBV25-1
d_gene: TRBD1
CDR3aa: CASSERDRGTQYF
CDR3nt: TGTGCCAGCAGTGAACGAGACAGGGGGACCCAGTACTTC

j_gene: TRBJ2-1
abundance: many
v_gene: TRBV24-1
d_gene: TRBD1
CDR3aa: CATSDLPGDRSYNEQFF
CDR3nt: TGTGCCACCAGTGATTTGCCCGGGGACAGGTCCTACAATGAGCAGTTCTTC

j_gene: TRBJ2-5
abundance: once
v_gene: TRBV2
d_gene: TRBD2
CDR3aa: CASKREGETQYF
CDR3nt: TGTGCCAGCAAGCGGGAGGGAGAGACCCAGTACTTC

j_gene: TRBJ1-4
abundance: -
v_gene: TRBV3-1
d_gene: -
CDR3aa: CASSHTGTDNEKLFF
CDR3nt: TGTGCCAGCAGCCATACCGGGACGGATAATGAAAAACTGTTTTTT

j_gene: TRBJ2-1
abundance: -
v_gene: TRBV29-1
d_gene: TRBD2
CDR3aa: CSVVPAGYNEQFF
CDR3nt: TGCAGCGTTGTTCCAGCGGGGTACAATGAGCAGTTCTTC

j_gene: TRBJ2-5
abundance: -
v_gene: TRBV12-3/TRBV12-4
d_gene: -
CDR3aa: CASSLGFEETQYF
CDR3nt: TGTGCCAGCAGTTTAGGGTTTGAAGAGACCCAGTACTTC

j_gene: TRBJ2-1
abundance: -
v_gene: TRBV5-6
d_gene: -
CDR3aa: CASSLSEGIEQFF
CDR3nt: TGTGCCAGCAGCTTGTCTGAGGGTATTGAGCAGTTCTTC

j_gene: TRBJ2-4
abundance: few
v_gene: TRBV7-8
d_gene: TRBD1
CDR3aa: CASSFPGTGGKDLAKNIQYF
CDR3nt: TGTGCCAGCAGCTTCCCCGGGACAGGGGGGAAGGATCTAGCCAAAAACATTCAGTACTTC

j_gene: TRBJ1-1
abundance: few
v_gene: TRBV7-2
d_gene: -
CDR3aa: CASSLAGPMNTEAFF
CDR3nt: TGTGCCAGCAGCTTAGCGGGACCTATGAACACTGAAGCTTTCTTT

j_gene: TRBJ2-3
abundance: few
v_gene: TRBV19
d_gene: -
CDR3aa: CASGVRRADTQYF
CDR3nt: TGTGCCAGTGGGGTGAGGCGGGCAGATACGCAGTATTTT

j_gene: TRBJ2-1
abundance: few
v_gene: TRBV20-1
d_gene: TRBD1
CDR3aa: CSASQGDEQFF
CDR3nt: TGCAGTGCCTCACAGGGGGATGAGCAGTTCTTC

j_gene: TRBJ1-5
abundance: few
v_gene: TRBV5-5
d_gene: -
CDR3aa: CASSLVARGDQPQHF
CDR3nt: TGTGCCAGCAGCTTGGTGGCCAGAGGCGATCAGCCCCAGCATTTT

j_gene: TRBJ2-1
abundance: once
v_gene: TRBV7-9
d_gene: TRBD2
CDR3aa: CASSFYGLAGDNEQFF
CDR3nt: TGTGCCAGCAGCTTTTACGGGCTAGCGGGTGACAATGAGCAGTTCTTC

j_gene: TRBJ2-1
abundance: few
v_gene: TRBV12-3/TRBV12-4
d_gene: TRBD1
CDR3aa: CASSFQQGGYNEQFF
CDR3nt: TGTGCCAGCAGTTTTCAACAGGGGGGATACAATGAGCAGTTCTTC

j_gene: TRBJ2-1
abundance: -
v_gene: TRBV20-1
d_gene: -
CDR3aa: CSAREGGPVYNEQFF
CDR3nt: TGCAGTGCTAGAGAGGGGGGGCCCGTCTACAATGAGCAGTTCTTC

j_gene: TRBJ2-4
abundance: -
v_gene: TRBV6-1
d_gene: -
CDR3aa: CATCRGFDIQYF
CDR3nt: TGTGCCACCTGTAGGGGGTTTGACATTCAGTACTTC

j_gene: TRBJ2-1
abundance: -
v_gene: TRBV5-1
d_gene: -
CDR3aa: CASSPEGVPYNEQFF
CDR3nt: TGCGCCAGCAGTCCTGAAGGGGTACCCTACAATGAGCAGTTCTTC

j_gene: TRBJ2-7
abundance: -
v_gene: TRBV20-1
d_gene: -
CDR3aa: CSARVGHYEQYF
CDR3nt: TGCAGTGCTAGAGTAGGTCACTACGAGCAGTACTTC

j_gene: TRBJ1-1
abundance: -
v_gene: TRBV11-2
d_gene: -
CDR3aa: CASKRHRDLDTEAFF
CDR3nt: TGTGCCAGCAAACGACACAGGGACCTCGACACTGAAGCTTTCTTT

j_gene: TRBJ1-1
abundance: few
v_gene: TRBV20-1
d_gene: -
CDR3aa: CSARDQGRGTEAFF
CDR3nt: TGCAGTGCTAGAGATCAAGGCCGGGGCACTGAAGCTTTCTTT

j_gene: TRBJ2-7
abundance: few
v_gene: TRBV24-1
d_gene: TRBD2
CDR3aa: CAAGGASYEQYF
CDR3nt: TGTGCCGCGGGGGGCGCCTCTTACGAGCAGTACTTC

j_gene: TRBJ1-3
abundance: few
v_gene: TRBV5-1
d_gene: -
CDR3aa: CASSLDPGGSGNTIYF
CDR3nt: TGCGCCAGCAGCTTGGATCCAGGAGGATCTGGAAACACCATATATTTT

j_gene: TRBJ1-3
abundance: few
v_gene: TRBV20-1
d_gene: TRBD1
CDR3aa: CSARNRDRGSGNTIYF
CDR3nt: TGCAGTGCTAGGAACCGGGACAGGGGTTCTGGAAACACCATATATTTT

j_gene: TRBJ2-3
abundance: -
v_gene: TRBV5-1
d_gene: -
CDR3aa: CASSYYSTDTQYF
CDR3nt: TGCGCCAGCAGCTATTACAGCACAGATACGCAGTATTTT

j_gene: TRBJ1-3
abundance: -
v_gene: TRBV20-1
d_gene: -
CDR3aa: CSARDGQNTIYF
CDR3nt: TGCAGTGCTAGGGATGGACAGAACACCATATATTTT

j_gene: TRBJ2-2
abundance: -
v_gene: TRBV7-6
d_gene: -
CDR3aa: CASSLSSANTGELFF
CDR3nt: TGTGCCAGCAGCTTATCCAGCGCGAACACCGGGGAGCTGTTTTTT

j_gene: TRBJ2-3
abundance: -
v_gene: TRBV10-3
d_gene: -
CDR3aa: CAISDFTDTQYF
CDR3nt: TGTGCCATCAGTGATTTCACAGATACGCAGTATTTT

j_gene: TRBJ2-3
abundance: few
v_gene: TRBV5-6
d_gene: -
CDR3aa: CASSLWGDRADTQYF
CDR3nt: TGTGCCAGCAGCTTGTGGGGAGATCGGGCAGATACGCAGTATTTT

j_gene: TRBJ2-2
abundance: -
v_gene: TRBV24-1
d_gene: TRBD2
CDR3aa: CATSDYRSGGRNTGELFF
CDR3nt: TGTGCCACCAGTGATTACCGTTCCGGGGGGAGGAACACCGGGGAGCTGTTTTTT

j_gene: TRBJ2-1
abundance: -
v_gene: TRBV12-3/TRBV12-4
d_gene: TRBD2
CDR3aa: CASSLGASGVEQFF
CDR3nt: TGTGCCAGCAGTTTAGGGGCTAGCGGGGTAGAGCAGTTCTTC

j_gene: TRBJ2-7
abundance: -
v_gene: TRBV6-1
d_gene: TRBD1
CDR3aa: CASSEDWTGASYEQYF
CDR3nt: TGTGCCAGCAGTGAAGACTGGACAGGGGCCTCCTACGAGCAGTACTTC

j_gene: TRBJ2-7
abundance: -
v_gene: TRBV3-1
d_gene: -
CDR3aa: CASSQGDLSSYEQYF
CDR3nt: TGTGCCAGCAGCCAAGGCGACTTGAGCTCCTACGAGCAGTACTTC

j_gene: TRBJ1-5
abundance: -
v_gene: TRBV7-6
d_gene: TRBD1
CDR3aa: CASSLGFPGGNQPQHF
CDR3nt: TGTGCCAGCAGCTTAGGTTTTCCAGGGGGGAATCAGCCCCAGCATTTT

j_gene: TRBJ2-7
abundance: few
v_gene: TRBV20-1
d_gene: TRBD1
CDR3aa: CSAIDRGEYEQYF
CDR3nt: TGCAGTGCTATTGACAGGGGGGAGTACGAGCAGTACTTC

j_gene: TRBJ1-2
abundance: few
v_gene: TRBV6-5
d_gene: -
CDR3aa: CASSYRTHYGYTF
CDR3nt: TGTGCCAGCAGTTACCGGACCCACTATGGCTACACCTTC